This T cell receptor (beta chain) appears in the sequencing data of a study of control samples from healthy donors and cancer patients. Germline V gives CDR1 SGHAT, CDR2 FQDESV (reference sequence). This CDR3 region has 15 residues. Trimming at V came to 5 bases and at J to 6 bases, leaving 4 bases not matched to a gene. TCRdb keeps only in-frame clones here, not all; method: immunoSEQ multiplex PCR. Of some 97,000 clones in the sample, more than 85% were seen once. The origin of this receptor is a woman in her fifties or sixties in good health. V and J are TRBV11-1 and TRBJ2-3; the match to TRBD2 covers 14 bases. The sample comprised blood. The CDR3 DNA sequence: TGTGCCAGCAGCGAGGGACTAGCGGGAGTCGATACGCAGTATTTT. Translating gives CASSEGLAGVDTQYF.